This TCR beta chain was found in a study of TIL therapy for anti-PD-1-resistant metastatic lung cancer. Background on the study: A few tumors were EGFR-mutant and two were ALK-rearranged. The study, taken as a whole, reports: This highly selected cohort may not generalize to typical lung cancer patients.

The CDR3 is 15 amino acids. J lost 4 bases, V lost 5 bases, and 10 bases had no gene match. Germline values: CDR1 SEHNR, CDR2 FQNEAQ (reference sequence). Remarks on this clone: Its antigen is not known.

The immunoSEQ assay was v3. Assay: immunoSEQ multiplex PCR; the TCRdb copy retains only in-frame clones and omits some. Of under 70,000 clones listed, around nine tenths are singletons. Time point denoted: pre-treatment sample, taken before nivolumab and TIL therapy. This material consisted of blood, taken at baseline. The chain employs TRBV7-9 and TRBJ2-7; TRBD2 matches at 8 bases. The clonotype comes from a person aged 30 to 80 with non-small cell lung cancer. The CDR3 DNA sequence: TGTGCCAGCAGCGGGATCGGGAGGGCAGTTTACGAGCAGTACTTC. Its translation: CASSGIGRAVYEQYF. The full variable domain, rest sourced from reference TRBV7-9 and TRBJ2-7, is DTGVSQNPRHKITKRGQNVTFRCDPISEHNRLYWYRQTLGQGPEFLTYFQNEAQLEKSRLLSDRFSAERPKGSFSTLEIQRTEQGDSAMYLCASSGIGRAVYEQYFGPGTRLTVT.